The present T cell receptor beta chain was sequenced within a study of regulatory T cells in long-lasting Graves disease. The sample holds many counts of this clonotype. Its target is not known. The study's findings and limits: Persistent disease favored TRBV28, TRBJ1-2 and TRBJ2-5.

Sequencing libraries for TCR beta were prepared with iRepertoire HTBI primers and Arm-PCR of CDR3 regions. TCRdb passed the multiplex PCR reads through MiXCR, listing each CDR3 protein once. The repertoire holds 450,000 to 600,000 distinct CDR3 sequences, with approximately 15% as singletons. This CDR3 contains 14 residues. The V end lost 4 bases, the J end lost 2 bases, and 14 bases lay between the germline ends. Germline V lookup: CDR1 DFQATT, CDR2 SNEGSKA (reference sequence). Documented time point: newly diagnosed GD, antithyroid drugs for less than 3 months. PBMC-derived RNA was used for the TCR library. These same records also appear under a second study, on T cells in Graves' hyperthyroidism and ophthalmopathy. As that study records: Diagnostic decisions used clinical symptoms, serum thyroxine and TRAb, thyroid ultrasound and orbital computed tomography.

The genes are TRBV20-1 and TRBJ1-1; the D is unclear. This material consisted of peripheral blood mononuclear cells (PBMCs), taken at new diagnosis, from a patient treated with antithyroid drugs. The TCR was taken from a man between 25 and 39 years old with Graves disease. DNA for the CDR3: TGCAGTGCTACCTCACGAAGGTTCAACACTGAAGCTTTCTTT. This gives the protein CSATSRRFNTEAFF.